A single TCR beta chain is shown here with its context. The data stem from a study of blood T cell repertoires in COVID-19. The protocol was immunoSEQ multiplex PCR, while the TCRdb copy is restricted to in-frame clones and leaves out a portion. The table has fewer than 250,000 clones, more than 70% seen once; the top ten hold roughly 5.2%. In Seattle, patients joined the study during active infection and were tracked longitudinally. Sequenced material: peripheral blood. This receptor was obtained from an elderly woman with COVID-19, enrolled during active disease.

CDR3 sequence reads: CASSPVGQALSGANVLTF. CDR3 DNA: TGTGCCAGCTCACCAGTGGGGCAGGCCCTCTCTGGGGCCAACGTCCTGACTTTC. This chain uses TRBV18 with TRBJ2-6, with D maybe TRBD1 (5 bases). The V and J ends lost 2 bases and 0 bases respectively, with 14 bases between them. From germline, CDR1 is KGHSH and CDR2 LQKENI. The CDR3 is 18 residues long.